The table lists the clone carrying this TCR beta chain with many counts. Libraries used about 18,000 to 1,000,000 sorted naive CD8 T cells and 10%, 30% or 50% RNA input. Sorting selected naive CD8 T cells with a CD8+CD4-CCR7+CD45RA+ phenotype. The data derive from a study of molecular identifiers for immune sequencing clone quantification. Germline-derived CDR1 and CDR2 are SGHVS and FNYEAQ. The CDR3 runs 15 residues. V gave up 4 bases and J gave up 2 bases; unmatched junction bases: 6. TCRdb ran MiXCR on the PCR reads and lists one entry per CDR3 protein. This sample has under 800,000 distinct CDR3 sequences, with about 25% found just once.

The source material was naive CD8+ T cells from blood, with Jurkat cell RNA spiked in. Subset meaning: FACS-sorted CD8+CD4-CCR7+CD45RA+ naive T cells. The V and J genes are TRBV7-6 and TRBJ2-5; 8 nucleotides align to TRBD2. This sequence was found in a human donor in good health. Some libraries in this study had Jurkat cell RNA spiked in. The CDR3 DNA is TGTGCCAGCAGCTATATTTCGGGAGGGCAAGAGACCCAGTACTTC. The encoded protein is CASSYISGGQETQYF.